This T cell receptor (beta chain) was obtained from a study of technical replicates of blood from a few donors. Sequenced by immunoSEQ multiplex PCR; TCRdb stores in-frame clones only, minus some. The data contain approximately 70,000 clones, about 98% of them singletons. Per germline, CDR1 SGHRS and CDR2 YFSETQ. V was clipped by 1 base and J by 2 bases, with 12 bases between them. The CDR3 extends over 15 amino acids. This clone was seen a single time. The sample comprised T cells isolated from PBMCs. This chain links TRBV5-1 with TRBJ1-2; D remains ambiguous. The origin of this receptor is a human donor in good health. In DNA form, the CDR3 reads TGCGCCAGCAGCTTGCAGAACCCCGAAAACTATGGCTACACCTTC. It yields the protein CASSLQNPENYGYTF. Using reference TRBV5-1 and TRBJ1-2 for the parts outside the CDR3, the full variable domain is KAGVTQTPRYLIKTRGQQVTLSCSPISGHRSVSWYQQTPGQGLQFLFEYFSETQRNKGNFPGRFSGRQFSNSRSEMNVSTLELGDSALYLCASSLQNPENYGYTFGSGTRLTVV.